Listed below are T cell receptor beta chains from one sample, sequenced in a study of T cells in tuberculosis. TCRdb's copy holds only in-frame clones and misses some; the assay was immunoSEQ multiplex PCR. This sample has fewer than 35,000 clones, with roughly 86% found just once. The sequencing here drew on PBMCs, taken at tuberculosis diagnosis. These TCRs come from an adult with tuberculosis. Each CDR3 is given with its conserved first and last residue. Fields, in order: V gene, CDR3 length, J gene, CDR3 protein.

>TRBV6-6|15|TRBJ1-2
CASSSDRGEFYGYTF
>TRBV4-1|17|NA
CASSQRAGPGDSYEQYF
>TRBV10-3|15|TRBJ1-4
CAISESGGLNEKLFF
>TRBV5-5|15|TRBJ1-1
CASSLGDSIYTEAFF
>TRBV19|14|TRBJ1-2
CASSRQGRNYGYTF
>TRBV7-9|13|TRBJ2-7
CASSPRTGYEQYF
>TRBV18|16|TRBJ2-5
CASSPPRGRGQETQYF
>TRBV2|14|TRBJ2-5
CASSPGLRVETQYF
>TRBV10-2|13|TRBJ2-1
CASRRGPNNEQFF
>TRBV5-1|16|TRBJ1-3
CASSSYDGASGNTIYF
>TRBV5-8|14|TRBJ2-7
CASSRWDKFYEQYF
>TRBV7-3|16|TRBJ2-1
CASSLGLAGVESEQFF
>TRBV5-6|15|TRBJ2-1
CASSPGPDRPQEQFF
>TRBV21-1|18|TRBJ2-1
CASSKHPSGRGVGNEQFF
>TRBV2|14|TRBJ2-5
CASSVSTSRETQYF
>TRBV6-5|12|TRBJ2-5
CATRQGRETQYF
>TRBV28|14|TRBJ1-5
CASSPSDRAGPQHF
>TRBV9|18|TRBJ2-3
CASSANPATSGNTDTQYF
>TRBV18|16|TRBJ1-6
CASSPPGQGNGSPLHF
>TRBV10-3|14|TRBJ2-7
CAISERQGLYEQYF
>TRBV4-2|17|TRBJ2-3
CASSQGQAGELTDTQYF
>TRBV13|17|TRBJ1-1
CASSSTRQGPMNTEAFF
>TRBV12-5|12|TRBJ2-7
CASAPGGVEQYF